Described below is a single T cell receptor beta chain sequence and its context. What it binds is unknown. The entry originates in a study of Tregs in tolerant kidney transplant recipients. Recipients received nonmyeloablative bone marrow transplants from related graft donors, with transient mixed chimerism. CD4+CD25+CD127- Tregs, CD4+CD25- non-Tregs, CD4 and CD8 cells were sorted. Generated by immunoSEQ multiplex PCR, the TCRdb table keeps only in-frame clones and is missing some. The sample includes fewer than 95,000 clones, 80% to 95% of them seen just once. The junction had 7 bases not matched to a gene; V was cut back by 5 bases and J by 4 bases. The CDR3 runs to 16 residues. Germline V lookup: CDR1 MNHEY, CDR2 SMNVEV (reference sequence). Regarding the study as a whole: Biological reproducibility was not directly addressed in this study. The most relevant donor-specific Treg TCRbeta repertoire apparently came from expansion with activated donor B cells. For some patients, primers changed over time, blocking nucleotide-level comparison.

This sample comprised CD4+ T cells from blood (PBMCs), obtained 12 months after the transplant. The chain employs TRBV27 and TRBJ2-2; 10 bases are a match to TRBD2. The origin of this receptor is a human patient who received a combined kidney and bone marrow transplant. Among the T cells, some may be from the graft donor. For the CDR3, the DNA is TGTGCCAGCAGTCAGAAGCGGGAGGGCCGCACCGGGGAGCTGTTTTTT. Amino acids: CASSQKREGRTGELFF.